This TCR beta chain is drawn from a study of blood T cell repertoires in COVID-19. TCRdb's table, derived via immunoSEQ multiplex PCR, lists solely in-frame clones and lacks some. The sample yields under 250,000 clones, about 90% seen once. This CDR3 spans 14 amino acids. Germline V lookup: CDR1 SGHTA, CDR2 FQGNSA. V lost 1 base and J lost 10; bases outside the gene matches: 7. Sequenced: peripheral blood. This rearrangement joins TRBV7-2 to TRBJ2-1; 7 bases map to TRBD2. The TCR originated in a man aged 18 to 29 with active or convalescent COVID-19. The CDR3 DNA follows: TGTGCCAGCAGCTTAGGACTAGCTTTCCCCGAGCAGTTCTTC. Encoded protein: CASSLGLAFPEQFF.